The 17 T cell receptor beta chains presented below share a single source sample, sequenced in a study of cytomegalovirus exposure and HLA in healthy donors. 13 Jbeta primers and 60 Vbeta primers were used for the PCR. Method: immunoSEQ multiplex PCR; TCRdb's copy keeps in-frame clones and lacks some. The sample holds 100,000 to 150,000 clones; 65% to 80% are singletons and the top ten take about 13%. What was sequenced was PBMCs. These receptors were collected from a woman aged 35 to 49 in good health and CMV-seropositive.

The chain combines TRBV29-1 with TRBJ2-1; D is unresolved. Trimming took off 4 bases at V and 0 bases at J, with 7 bases between the two ends. CDR1 SQVTM and CDR2 ANQGSEA come from the germline V gene. CDR3 length equals 13 residues. CDR3 in DNA: TGCAGCGTTGGAAGGAGCTCCTACAATGAGCAGTTCTTC. Translation: CSVGRSSYNEQFF.

The chain carries TRBV19 and TRBJ1-2; possible D gene TRBD1, 5 bases. Looked up from germline, CDR1 is LNHDA and CDR2 is SQIVND (reference sequence). Trimming took 5 bases from V and 8 from J, leaving 12 bases between them. There are 12 residues in the CDR3. CDR3 nucleotides: TGTGCCAGTAGTCCAGGGAAAGGAGGCTACACCTTC. Amino acid sequence: CASSPGKGGYTF.

The genes are TRBV18 and TRBJ2-7; 8 bases line up with TRBD2. Per germline, CDR1 KGHSH and CDR2 LQKENI. The CDR3 has 14 residues. Germline trimming cut 10 bases from V and 2 bases from J; bases unmatched to any gene: 10. CDR3 region: CATREERGPYEQYF. The CDR3 DNA sequence: TGTGCCACCCGGGAGGAGCGGGGGCCCTACGAGCAGTACTTC. The full variable domain, rest sourced from reference TRBV18 and TRBJ2-7, is NAGVMQNPRHLVRRRGQEARLRCSPMKGHSHVYWYRQLPEEGLKFMVYLQKENIIDESGMPKERFSAEFPKEGPSILRIQQVVRGDSAAYFCATREERGPYEQYFGPGTRLTVT.

The chain combines TRBV27 with TRBJ2-5; 9 bases agree with TRBD1. CDR1 is MNHEY and CDR2 is SMNVEV in the germline V gene (reference sequence). CDR3 length: 15 residues. Losses at the gene ends were 5 bases for V and 0 bases for J; bases not matched to a gene: 4. The CDR3 region has the DNA TGTGCCAGCAGTGGCCGGGACAGGGACCAAGAGACCCAGTACTTC. This codes for CASSGRDRDQETQYF.

The chain joins TRBV28 to TRBJ2-3, with D maybe TRBD1 (7 bases). Trimming stripped 8 bases from V and 3 bases from J, with 12 bases between. The CDR3 covers 13 residues. Germline V gene sequence: CDR1 MDHEN, CDR2 SYDVKM. This CDR3 reads CASHRGGTDTQYF. CDR3 DNA: TGTGCCAGCCACAGGGGAGGTACAGATACGCAGTATTTT.

CDR3 protein: CASRLTGSYNEQFF. CDR3 nucleotides: TGTGCCAGCAGGCTGACGGGCTCCTACAATGAGCAGTTCTTC. The chain joins TRBV6-1 to TRBJ2-1; D is undetermined. The CDR3 loop spans 14 amino acids. V was clipped by 6 bases and J by 0 bases, with 9 bases between them. Germline V gene data show CDR1 as MNHNS and CDR2 as SASEGT.

V usage is TRBV7-3 and J usage is TRBJ2-1; 11 bases fit TRBD2. J was trimmed by 9 bases and V by 4 bases; bases with no gene match: 11. The CDR3 runs to 16 residues. Germline CDR1 reads SGHTA; CDR2 reads FQGTGA. The CDR3 coding sequence is TGTGCCAGCAGCTCGGGACTAGCGGATTCGACGGTTGAGCAGTTCTTC. Translation gives CASSSGLADSTVEQFF.

The chain carries TRBV5-1 and TRBJ2-1, with TRBD2 as a possible D gene (5 bases). The CDR3 length is 14 residues. Germline V lookup: CDR1 SGHRS, CDR2 YFSETQ. The V and J ends lost 1 base and 8 bases respectively, with 13 bases between them. The DNA of the CDR3 is TGCGCCAGCAGCTTGTCCGCGGGCTTCGATGAGCAGTTCTTC. As protein: CASSLSAGFDEQFF.

V and J are TRBV10-3 and TRBJ2-2, with a weak D call TRBD2 (6 bases). The germline CDR1 and CDR2 sequences are ENHRY and SYGVKD. CDR3 length equals 16 residues. With 0 bases removed from V and 3 bases from J, the gap between germline ends came to 11 bases. CDR3 protein: CAISESGRGYTGELFF. The CDR3 bases are TGTGCCATCAGTGAGTCGGGTCGGGGGTACACCGGGGAGCTGTTTTTT.

The chain has TRBV6-5 and TRBJ2-2, with unresolved D. This CDR3 contains 14 residues. Germline loops: CDR1 MNHEY, CDR2 SVGAGI. V was pared by 4 bases and J by 3 bases, with 9 bases between. The CDR3 region has the DNA TGTGCCAGCAGTTCCCGGCGGTACACCGGGGAGCTGTTTTTT. Translation: CASSSRRYTGELFF.

V is TRBV2 and J is TRBJ2-1, with D perhaps matching TRBD2 (6 bases). The V end was cut by 7 bases, the J end by 5 bases, with 18 bases between. Germline V CDR1 and CDR2: SNHLY, FYNNEI. The CDR3 has 15 residues. The CDR3 region is CASIGAGLGDNEQFF. CDR3 bases: TGTGCCAGCATAGGAGCGGGCCTCGGGGACAATGAGCAGTTCTTC.

The V call is TRBV6-6, the J call TRBJ2-1, with D maybe TRBD1 (5 bases). The V gene lost 0 bases and the J gene lost 6 bases, with 12 bases spanning the gap. CDR3 length equals 15 residues. Germline V gives CDR1 MNHNY, CDR2 SVGAGI (reference sequence). Here the CDR3 reads CASSYSSRVRNEQFF. Written as DNA, the CDR3 is TGTGCCAGCAGTTACTCCTCCAGGGTCCGCAATGAGCAGTTCTTC.

The chain combines TRBV4-1 with TRBJ1-2; 12 bases map to TRBD1. From germline, CDR1 is MGHRA and CDR2 YSYEKL. With V trimmed by 2 bases and J by 4 bases, 2 bases remained unmatched. The CDR3 is 15 residues long. CDR3 coding DNA: TGCGCCAGCAGCCAACCGGGACAGGGGGCCTATGGCTACACCTTC. Translating it yields CASSQPGQGAYGYTF.

J is TRBJ2-1 and V is TRBV6-1, with 8 positions matching TRBD2. Germline V gives CDR1 MNHNS, CDR2 SASEGT. J was trimmed by 3 bases and V by 1 base; bases with no gene match: 5. The CDR3 is 16 amino acids. The DNA of the CDR3 is TGTGCCAGCAGTGAAGAGGGCGGGAGGTACTACAATGAGCAGTTCTTC. This encodes CASSEEGGRYYNEQFF.

The chain employs TRBV18 and TRBJ2-7; 11 nucleotides agree with TRBD1. The V gene end was trimmed by 2 bases and the J gene end by 3 bases; junction bases not matched to a gene: 0. Germline V gene lookup returns CDR1 KGHSH and CDR2 LQKENI. This CDR3 spans 14 amino acids. This CDR3 is CASSPGTGGYEQYF. The CDR3 region has the DNA TGTGCCAGCTCACCAGGGACAGGGGGCTACGAGCAGTACTTC.

The chain recombines TRBV13 with TRBJ1-4; 9 positions match TRBD1. V lost 2 bases, J lost 3 bases, and 1 base stayed unmatched. Germline V gene sequence: CDR1 PRHDT, CDR2 FYEKMQ (reference sequence). CDR3 length: 15 residues. CDR3 sequence reads: CASSLRTGANEKLFF. As DNA, the CDR3 is TGTGCCAGCAGCTTACGGACAGGGGCTAATGAAAAACTGTTTTTT.

This chain joins TRBV11-2 and TRBJ1-2, with 8 bases fitting TRBD1. J was trimmed by 7 bases and V by 3 bases; bases with no gene match: 7. Germline loops: CDR1 SGHAT, CDR2 FQNNGV. This CDR3 comprises 14 residues. Here the CDR3 reads CASSFNTGGGGYTF. The CDR3 DNA is TGTGCCAGCAGCTTCAACACAGGGGGGGGTGGCTACACCTTC.